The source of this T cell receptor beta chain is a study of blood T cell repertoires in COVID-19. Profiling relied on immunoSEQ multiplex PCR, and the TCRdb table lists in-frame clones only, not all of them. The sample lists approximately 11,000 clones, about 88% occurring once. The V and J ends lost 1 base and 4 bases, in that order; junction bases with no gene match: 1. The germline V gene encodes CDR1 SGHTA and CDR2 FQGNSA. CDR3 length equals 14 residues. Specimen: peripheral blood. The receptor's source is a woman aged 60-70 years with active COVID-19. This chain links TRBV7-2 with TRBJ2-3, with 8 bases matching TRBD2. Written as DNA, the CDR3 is TGTGCCAGCAGCTTAGTACTAGCGGCAGATACGCAGTATTTT. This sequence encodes CASSLVLAADTQYF.